This TCR beta chain is from a study of identical twins (dated by TCRdb to 2015 to 2016). Some background on the complete study: TCR alpha and beta repertoires from monozygotic twins, unrelated adults of various ages and cord blood were deep-sequenced to test whether fetal clonotypes persist. To rule out contamination, the twin experiments were replicated at different times with different library preparation protocols. General study outcomes and caveats: Compared with coincidental sharing between unrelated individuals, out-of-frame TCR alpha sequences shared between twins showed an excess of sequences with low generation probability. A weaker excess of twin sharing was found in beta out-of-frame sequences because the signal-to-noise ratio was lowered by fewer shared sequences. In monozygotic twins, recombination models systematically underestimated out-of-frame TCR alpha sharing, but the models matched the sharing seen between unrelated individuals. Because the same donors could not be followed over many years, the conclusions depended on cross-sectional statistical analysis. Invariant T cells such as MAIT and iNKT could partly confound zero-insertion analyses, though diverse VJ usage argued against this for most clonotypes. Abundant cord blood beta clonotypes carried fewer insertions; young adult naive repertoires showed a weaker similar trend, while memory repertoires showed none.

Receptor amplification or capture employed 5' RACE. TCRdb records Illumina HiSeq 2000 as the sequencer. A universal primer binding site was added through template switching, and the final cDNA carried a unique molecular identifier so that TCR cDNA molecules could be counted accurately. Specific primers in the conserved constant-segment region were used to synthesize first-strand cDNA for TCR alpha and beta chains. To control for contamination, each cDNA library was double barcoded with a SMART-Mk sample barcode plus Illumina barcodes. TruSeq adapter sequences and Illumina sample barcodes were added in two successive PCR steps. The Illumina HiSeq platform was used with custom primers to sequence TCR alpha and beta cDNA libraries. In the authors' own workflow: MiGEC was used to process raw reads and extract unique molecular identifiers, and MiXCR was used to find CDR3 positions. Recombination models were inferred per individual with the repgenHMM and IGoR tools using an EM algorithm. The analysis of shared clonotypes was done with the tcR package in R, with sharing normalized by the product of cloneset sizes. To study raw recombination without the effects of thymic and clonal selection, out-of-frame nonproductive sequences were analyzed. TCRdb took the public reads, trimmed them with fastp at Q25, ran MiXCR for clone calling and kept in-frame beta chains. Every CDR3 protein is listed once, alongside the most common genes and DNA of its rows. The V and J calls come from TCRdb's annotation, not from the publication. The sample table records 450,000 or so distinct CDR3 sequences; 14% of these occur just once. The ten largest make up more than 0.5% of the sample.

This clonotype was detected a few times. The antigen it binds to is not known. No base-level quality is on record; no much larger clone is a single base apart. Only healthy Caucasian donors were included. The twin cohort comprised three pairs of female monozygotic twins, all aged about 18 to 29 years. CD4+ and CD8+ T cell populations were isolated with positive isolation kits from Invitrogen. From a lookup of the germline V gene, CDR1 and CDR2 are SGHDT and YYEEEE. V is cut back by 0 bases and J by 3 bases, with 7 bases in the junction unmatched. The CDR3 has 17 amino acids, counting the end cysteine and phenylalanine. This entry keeps only the CDR3 DNA: 51 bases, framed from base 1. This sample also appeared in a second study, on yellow fever vaccine responses in identical twins. The second study, in turn, reports: The T cell response to vaccination in identical twins was reported by the authors to appear partly convergent and partly personalized. The study precisely tracked vaccine-responding T cell clones in identical twins.

The sequencing input was CD4+ T cells sorted from blood. This clonotype originated in a woman between 18 and 29 years old in good health. The chain employs TRBV5-6 and TRBJ2-1; 9 nucleotides in the junction match TRBD2. The CDR3: CASSLVGRAGGYNEQFF. The sequence in DNA is TGTGCCAGCAGCTTGGTTGGACGAGCGGGGGGCTACAATGAGCAGTTCTTC.